Here is one T cell receptor (beta chain) with its context. Antigen specificity is unknown. The data belong to a study of cytomegalovirus exposure and HLA in healthy donors. Study findings and constraints: A later analysis reportedly identified an Asian-associated ancestry cluster as carrying fewer N-insertions than the 666-donor mean. Later on, a genetic analysis was performed. It linked a missense variant in DCLRE1C with V- and J-gene trimming of TCR beta. The investigators catalogued 164 TCR beta chains as cytomegalovirus-associated.

PCR amplification relied on 60 Vbeta primers (plus 13 Jbeta primers). Data came from immunoSEQ multiplex PCR; TCRdb stores just in-frame clones and leaves some out. The sample has tens of thousands of clones, approximately 71% seen once. V was clipped by 8 bases and J by 0 bases, with 9 bases between them. There are 13 residues in the CDR3. The chain uses TRBV23-1 and TRBJ2-3; TRBD1 might be the D (6 bases). TRBV23-1 is marked as an open reading frame, function uncertain. The sequence was obtained from a woman in her 40s in good health and CMV-seronegative. The material sequenced was PBMCs. The CDR3 DNA is TGCGCCAGCCCACAGGGCAGCACAGATACGCAGTATTTT. Translation gives CASPQGSTDTQYF.